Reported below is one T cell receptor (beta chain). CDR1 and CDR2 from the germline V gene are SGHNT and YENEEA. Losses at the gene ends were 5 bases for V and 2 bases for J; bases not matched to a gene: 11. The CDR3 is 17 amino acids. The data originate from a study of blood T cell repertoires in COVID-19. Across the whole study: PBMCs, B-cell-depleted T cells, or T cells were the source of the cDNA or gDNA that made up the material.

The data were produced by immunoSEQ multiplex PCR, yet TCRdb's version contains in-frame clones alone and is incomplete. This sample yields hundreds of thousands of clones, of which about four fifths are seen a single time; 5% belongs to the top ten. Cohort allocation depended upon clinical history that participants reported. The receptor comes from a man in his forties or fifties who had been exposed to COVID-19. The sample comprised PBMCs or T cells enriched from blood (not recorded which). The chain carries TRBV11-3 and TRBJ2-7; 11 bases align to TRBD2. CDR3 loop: CASSMPGLADSTYEQYF. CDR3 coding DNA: TGTGCCAGCAGCATGCCGGGACTAGCGGACAGCACCTACGAGCAGTACTTC.